The present entry profiles one TCR beta chain with its context. No antigen is known for it. This table comes from immunoSEQ multiplex PCR, and its TCRdb copy is limited to in-frame clones, with some not included. The sample holds 95,000 to 110,000 clones, 91% seen once. The germline CDR1 and CDR2 sequences are LGHNA and YNFKEQ. The CDR3 loop spans 15 amino acids. V lost 7 bases to trimming and J lost 0 bases, with 12 bases between them. The data originate from a study of T cell responses to AZD1222 COVID-19 vaccine. General study results and limits: Donor demographics were predominantly white British with a female majority; clonal diversity may be underestimated.

The V call is TRBV4-2, the J call TRBJ1-4; no firm D call. The sequences come from peripheral blood, collected on day 0 of AZD1222 vaccination. The receptor's source is an adult in good health. CDR3 in amino acids: CASNPGRATNEKLFF. DNA of the CDR3: TGTGCCAGCAACCCGGGGAGGGCAACTAATGAAAAACTGTTTTTT.